This is a list of T cell receptor beta chains from one sample in a study of CD8 T cells in ankylosing spondylitis. Each CDR3 protein gets one entry after TCRdb re-called the 5' RACE reads with MiXCR. The data show around 150,000 distinct CDR3 sequences, with 7% to 8% seen just once and around an eighth held by the top ten. Sequencing was performed on blood, either unsorted or a sorted T cell fraction (not recorded which). These receptors were taken from a female donor with ankylosing spondylitis or in good health (not recorded which). CDR3s include the opening cysteine and the closing phenylalanine or tryptophan. Each record gives: J gene, V gene, CDR3 protein.

TRBJ2-1 TRBV11-1 CASSEGSYNEQFF
TRBJ1-1 TRBV5-1 CASSIGQGGGTEAFF
TRBJ2-1 TRBV20-1 CSAPRRASKYNEQFF
TRBJ1-4 TRBV5-6 CASSLRQGDEKLFF
TRBJ2-3 TRBV6-4 CASSRLPGLAGGDSSTDTQYF
TRBJ2-1 TRBV29-1 CSAEGKRAYNEQFF
TRBJ2-7 TRBV20-1 CSARRVHEQYF
TRBJ2-1 TRBV7-2 CASSLGGTSYNEQFF
TRBJ2-4 TRBV12-3/TRBV12-4 CASRLTGLGIQYF
TRBJ2-3 TRBV20-1 CSAAPRTSTDTQYF
TRBJ2-7 TRBV28 CASSLFWGESEQYF
TRBJ2-7 TRBV28 CASNAQGNEQYF
TRBJ2-7 TRBV29-1 CSVEDRQGNGYEQYF
TRBJ2-3 TRBV20-1 CSANGGVGDTQYF
TRBJ1-1 TRBV20-1 CSASIQGVNRAFF
TRBJ1-1 TRBV29-1 CSVEDGPGGFF
TRBJ2-3 TRBV3-1 CASSQGFEGAVDTQYF
TRBJ2-4 TRBV20-1 CSAKGQGKNIQYF
TRBJ1-2 TRBV12-3/TRBV12-4 CASTAAPRGRVGYTF
TRBJ1-6 TRBV6-1 CASFLIFGSPLHF